The entry below gives a single T cell receptor (beta chain) sequence along with its context. This sample is drawn from a study of control samples from healthy donors and cancer patients. Sequenced by immunoSEQ multiplex PCR; TCRdb stores in-frame clones only, minus some. The data show approximately 89,000 clones, with 86% seen just once and more than 20% held by the top ten. The CDR3 extends over 13 amino acids. Deletions cut 2 bases from V and 1 base from J, with 6 bases between. Germline V lookup: CDR1 SGHNT, CDR2 YYREEE (reference sequence). Sequences were obtained from blood. This sequence joins TRBV5-4 and TRBJ1-1; D may be TRBD1 (5 bases). The origin of this receptor is a man aged 25-45 years in good health. The CDR3 DNA is TGTGCCAGCAGCTTTGACAGGAACACTGAAGCTTTCTTT. This gives the protein CASSFDRNTEAFF.